One T cell receptor beta chain is described in this entry. The data stem from a study of blood T cell repertoires in COVID-19. Overall study context: The origin of the acute and convalescent COVID-19 samples was the United States, Italy and Spain. The cDNA or gDNA used as material had been derived from T cells, B-cell-depleted T cells, or PBMCs.

The CDR3 length is 13 residues. Germline V gene lookup returns CDR1 LGHNA and CDR2 YSLEER. J lost 6 bases, V lost 0 bases, and 1 base had no gene match. Authors' data handling: For nucleated cells, counts were estimated from reference gene primer amplification. Sequenced by immunoSEQ multiplex PCR; TCRdb stores in-frame clones only, minus some. V, J and clone size derive from that table, while D and trimming were established from the DNA sequence. The repertoire holds about 76,000 clones, with about 88% as singletons. The rearrangement joins TRBV4-3 to TRBJ2-7; 8 bases agree with TRBD1. This receptor was identified in a human donor in a cohort sampled during active COVID-19. The sample was peripheral blood. The CDR3 sequence is CASSQETGGEQYF. The CDR3 nucleotides read TGCGCCAGCAGCCAAGAAACAGGGGGCGAGCAGTACTTC.